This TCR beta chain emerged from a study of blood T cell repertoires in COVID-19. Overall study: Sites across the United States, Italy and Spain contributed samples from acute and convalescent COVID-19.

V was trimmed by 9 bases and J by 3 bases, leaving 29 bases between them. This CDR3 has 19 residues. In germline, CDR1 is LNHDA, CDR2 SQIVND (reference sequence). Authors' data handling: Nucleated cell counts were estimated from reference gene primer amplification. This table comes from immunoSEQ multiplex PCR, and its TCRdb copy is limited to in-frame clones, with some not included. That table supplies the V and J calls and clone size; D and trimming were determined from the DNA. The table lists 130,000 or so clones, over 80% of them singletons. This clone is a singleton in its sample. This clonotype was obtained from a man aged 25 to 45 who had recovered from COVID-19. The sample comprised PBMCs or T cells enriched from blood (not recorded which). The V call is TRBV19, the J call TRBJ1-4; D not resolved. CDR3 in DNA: TGTGCCAGGGACTCAAGGGTCGGGTACTCCGGCTTGGCTAATGAAAAACTGTTTTTT. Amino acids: CARDSRVGYSGLANEKLFF.